The sequence of this T cell receptor beta chain was determined in a study of blood T cells in healthy people across ages. Study results and limitations: More naive CD4+ cells and higher diversity marked long-lived donors relative to aged donors.

For this clonotype: As yet, its antigen is unknown.

It was with a sample-barcoded 5' primer and a J-beta primer mix that a second PCR of about 6 to 12 cycles was run. TCRdb reprocessed the 5' RACE reads with MiXCR, giving one entry per CDR3 protein. The sample lists approximately 1,000,000 distinct CDR3 sequences, 30% to 40% occurring once. Sequencing was performed on blood. The receptor was derived from a man between 18 and 35 years old in good health.

CDR3 DNA sequence: TGTGCCAGCAGAGTTACCCTCCGGGACACGAGCTCCTACGAGCAGTACTTC. Translated: CASRVTLRDTSSYEQYF. The chain couples TRBV6-6 to TRBJ2-7, with a tentative D call TRBD1 (6 bases). The length of the CDR3 is 17 residues. Germline CDR1 MNHNY, CDR2 SVGAGI (reference sequence). The germline V and J ends were trimmed by 6 bases and 0 bases, with 21 bases remaining between them.